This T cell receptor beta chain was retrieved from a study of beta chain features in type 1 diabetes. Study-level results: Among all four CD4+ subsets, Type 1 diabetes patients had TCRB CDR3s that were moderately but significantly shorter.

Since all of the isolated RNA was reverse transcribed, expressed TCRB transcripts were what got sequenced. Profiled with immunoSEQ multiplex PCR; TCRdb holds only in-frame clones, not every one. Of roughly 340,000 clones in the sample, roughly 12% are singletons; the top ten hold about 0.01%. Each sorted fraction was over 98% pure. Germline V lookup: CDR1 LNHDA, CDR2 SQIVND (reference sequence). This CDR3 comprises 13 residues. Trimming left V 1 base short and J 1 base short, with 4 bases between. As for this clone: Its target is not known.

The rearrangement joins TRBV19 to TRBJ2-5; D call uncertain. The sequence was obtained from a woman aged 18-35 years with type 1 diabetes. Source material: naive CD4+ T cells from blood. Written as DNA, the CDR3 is TGTGCCAGTAGTATAGGCGCCCAAGAGACCCAGTACTTC. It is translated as CASSIGAQETQYF.